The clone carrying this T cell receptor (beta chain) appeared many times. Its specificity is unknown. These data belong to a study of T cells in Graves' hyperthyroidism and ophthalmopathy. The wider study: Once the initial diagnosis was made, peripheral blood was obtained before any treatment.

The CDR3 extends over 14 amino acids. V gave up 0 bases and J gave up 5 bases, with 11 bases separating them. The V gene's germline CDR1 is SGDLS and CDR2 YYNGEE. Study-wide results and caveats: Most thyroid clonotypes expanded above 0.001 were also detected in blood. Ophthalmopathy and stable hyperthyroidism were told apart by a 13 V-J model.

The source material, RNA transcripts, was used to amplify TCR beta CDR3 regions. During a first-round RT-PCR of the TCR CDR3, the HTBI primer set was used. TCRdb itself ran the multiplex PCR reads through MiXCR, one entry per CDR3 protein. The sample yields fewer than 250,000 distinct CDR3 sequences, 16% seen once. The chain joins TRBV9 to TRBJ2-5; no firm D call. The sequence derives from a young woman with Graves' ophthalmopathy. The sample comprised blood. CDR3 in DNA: TGTGCCAGCAGCGTAGCCGCCCAAGGGGAGACCCAGTACTTC. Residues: CASSVAAQGETQYF. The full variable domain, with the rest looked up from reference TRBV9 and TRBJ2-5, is DSGVTQTPKHLITATGQRVTLRCSPRSGDLSVYWYQQSLDQGLQFLIQYYNGEERAKGNILERFSAQQFPDLHSELNLSSLELGDSALYFCASSVAAQGETQYFGPGTRLLVL.